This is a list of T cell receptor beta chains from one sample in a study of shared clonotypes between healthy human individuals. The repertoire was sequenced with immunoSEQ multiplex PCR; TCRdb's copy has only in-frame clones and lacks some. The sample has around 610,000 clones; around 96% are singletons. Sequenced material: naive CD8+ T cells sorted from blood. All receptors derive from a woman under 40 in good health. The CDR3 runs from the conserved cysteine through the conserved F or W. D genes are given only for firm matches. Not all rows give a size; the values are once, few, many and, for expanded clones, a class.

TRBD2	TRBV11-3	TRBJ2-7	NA	TGTGCCAGCCGCCCCCGGATCGAGGTAGCGGGAGGAGGCGAGCAGTACTTC	CASRPRIEVAGGGEQYF
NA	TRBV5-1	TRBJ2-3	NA	TGCGCCAGCAGCATCACCAGGGCCCGCACAGATACGCAGTATTTT	CASSITRARTDTQYF
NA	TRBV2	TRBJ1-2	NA	TGTGCCAGCAGCGGTGACAGCAACTATGGCTACACCTTC	CASSGDSNYGYTF
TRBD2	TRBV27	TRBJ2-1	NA	TGTGCCAGCACTAGCGGGAGTTCCTACAATGAGCAGTTCTTC	CASTSGSSYNEQFF
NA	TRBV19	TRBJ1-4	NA	TGTGCCAGTAAGGACAGCATTGCAACTAATGAAAAACTGTTTTTT	CASKDSIATNEKLFF
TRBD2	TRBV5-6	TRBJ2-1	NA	TGTGCCAGCAGCTGGAAGACTAGCGGGAGTAAAGGTGAGCAGTTCTTC	CASSWKTSGSKGEQFF
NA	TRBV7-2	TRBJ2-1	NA	TGTGCCAGCAGCTTACGGGTCGGGTCTAGCGTCAATGAGCAGTTCTTC	CASSLRVGSSVNEQFF
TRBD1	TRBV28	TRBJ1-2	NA	TGTGCCAGCAGTTTGGCAGGGGGGAACTATGGCTACACCTTC	CASSLAGGNYGYTF
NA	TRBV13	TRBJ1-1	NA	TGTGCCAGCAGCTTAAGCCCGGGCACCGGAACCACTGAAGCTTTCTTT	CASSLSPGTGTTEAFF
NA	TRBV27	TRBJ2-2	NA	TGTGCCAGCAGTTTGACTCAGCGAGCCGGGGAGCTGTTTTTT	CASSLTQRAGELFF
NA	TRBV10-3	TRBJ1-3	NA	TGTGCCATCAGTGAGACGACATACGGAAACACCATATATTTT	CAISETTYGNTIYF
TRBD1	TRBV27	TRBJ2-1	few	TGTGCCAGCAGTAGACCCTGGGACAGGCGCTCCTACAATGAGCAGTTCTTC	CASSRPWDRRSYNEQFF
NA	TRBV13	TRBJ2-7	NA	TGTGCCAGCAGCCGCAGGACTAACTACGAGCAGTACTTC	CASSRRTNYEQYF
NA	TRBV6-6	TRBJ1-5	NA	TGTGCCAGCAGTCCCGGGGGGTTGGCTCAGCCCCAGCATTTT	CASSPGGLAQPQHF
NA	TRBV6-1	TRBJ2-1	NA	TGTGCCAGCACAAGTAGTCTTTTCGGTATCAATGAGCAGTTCTTC	CASTSSLFGINEQFF
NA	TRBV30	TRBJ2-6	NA	TGTGCCTGGAGTTTTGGCTCTGGGGCCAACGTCCTGACTTTC	CAWSFGSGANVLTF
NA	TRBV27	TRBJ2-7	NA	TGTGCCAGCAGTTTAGCAGGGGCAAGGAGCGAGCAGTACTTC	CASSLAGARSEQYF
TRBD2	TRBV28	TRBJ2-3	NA	TGTGCCAGCAGCCGCCCAGAGGGACTAGCGGGAGTAATCCCAGATACGCAGTATTTT	CASSRPEGLAGVIPDTQYF
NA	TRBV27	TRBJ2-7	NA	TGTGCCAGCAGCCCTACAGGGAACGAGCAGTACTTC	CASSPTGNEQYF
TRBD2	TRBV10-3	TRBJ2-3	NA	TGTGCCATCAGTGACCCGGGACTAGCGGTGAACACAGATACGCAGTATTTT	CAISDPGLAVNTDTQYF
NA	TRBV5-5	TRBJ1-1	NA	TGTGCCAGCAGCGGATACCGACAGGTGCCAAGTGAGCTGGGGAACACTGAAGCTTTCTTT	CASSGYRQVPSELGNTEAFF
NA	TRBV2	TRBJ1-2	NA	TGTGCCAGCAGTGAAGTGCCAGGCAATGGCTACACCTTC	CASSEVPGNGYTF
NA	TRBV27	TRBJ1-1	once	TGTGCCACCGGGGGGGTGAACACTGAAGCTTTCTTT	CATGGVNTEAFF
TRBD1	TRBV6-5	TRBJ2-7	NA	TGTGCCAGCAGCCCCGTAGACAGGGACTACGAGCAGTACTTC	CASSPVDRDYEQYF
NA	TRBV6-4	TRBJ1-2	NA	TGTGCCAGCAGTGTAGGGCAGGGCGTTAAGTATGGCTACACCTTC	CASSVGQGVKYGYTF
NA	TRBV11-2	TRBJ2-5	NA	TGTGCCAGCAGCTTAGTATCCGGGGAGACCCAGTACTTC	CASSLVSGETQYF
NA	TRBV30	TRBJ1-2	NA	TGTGCCTGGAGTGAACAGGGCTATGGCTACACCTTC	CAWSEQGYGYTF
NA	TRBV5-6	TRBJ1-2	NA	TGTGCCAGCAGCCGACAACGAAAAGGCTCAAACTATGGCTACACCTTC	CASSRQRKGSNYGYTF
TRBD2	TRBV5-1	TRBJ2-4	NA	TGCGCCAGCAGCCCCGGACTAGCGGAACTAGCCAAAAACATTCAGTACTTC	CASSPGLAELAKNIQYF
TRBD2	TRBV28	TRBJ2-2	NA	TGTGCCAGCAGTTTACCGAACTCTTGGACTAGCGGGAGGGCCGGTTACACCGGGGAGCTGTTTTTT	CASSLPNSWTSGRAGYTGELFF
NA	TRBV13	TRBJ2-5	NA	TGTGCCAGCAGCTGGGTTGATAGTGCTGAATCAGAGCAGTACTTC	CASSWVDSAESEQYF
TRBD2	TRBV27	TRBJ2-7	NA	TGTGCCAGCAGTGGTAGGACTAGCGGGATACACGAGCAGTACTTC	CASSGRTSGIHEQYF
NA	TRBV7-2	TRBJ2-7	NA	TGTGCCAGCAGCTACTACGTCGGGTACGAGCAGTACTTC	CASSYYVGYEQYF
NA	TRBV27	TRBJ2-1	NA	TGTGCCAGCAGTTTACTAGCGCCATACAATGAGCAGTTCTTC	CASSLLAPYNEQFF
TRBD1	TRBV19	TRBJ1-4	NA	TGTGCCAGTCGCCGACAGGGGGCGAGCGAAAAACTGTTTTTT	CASRRQGASEKLFF
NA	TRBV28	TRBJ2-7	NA	TGTGCCAGCAGTCCTAGCTCCTACGAGCAGTACTTC	CASSPSSYEQYF